Listed here is a single T cell receptor (beta chain). What it recognizes is unknown. This specimen comes from a study of OX40 agonist ivuxolimab in advanced cancers. General observations from the study: There were, on average, more expanded clones in CD8+ T cells than in CD4+.

Repertoires were generated with immunoSEQ multiplex PCR, while TCRdb's copy carries only in-frame clones and drops some. The sample lists some 83,000 clones; approximately 86% were seen once. The V and J ends lost 6 bases and 2 bases respectively, with 5 bases between them. Germline lookup yields CDR1 MNHNS and CDR2 SASEGT. The CDR3 covers 11 residues. The chain employs TRBV6-1 and TRBJ2-7, with TRBD2 as a possible D gene (5 bases). The receptor was derived from an adult with an advanced solid tumor such as melanoma, head and neck, liver or kidney cancer. Source: CD4+ or CD8+ T cells sorted from blood, taken in a trial of the OX40 agonist ivuxolimab. CDR3 protein: CASRLAYEQYF. CDR3 nucleotides: TGTGCCAGCAGACTAGCCTACGAGCAGTACTTC.